The 31 T cell receptor beta chains presented below share a single source sample, sequenced in a study of identical twins. A single record per CDR3 protein comes from TCRdb applying MiXCR to the 5' RACE reads. Here the sample spans hundreds of thousands of distinct CDR3 sequences, roughly 12% being singletons. This sample also appeared in a second study, on yellow fever vaccine responses in identical twins.

Sequences were obtained from PBMCs. Receptor source: a woman aged 18-30 years in good health.

This clonotype was found a few times. The V gene is TRBV28, the J gene TRBJ2-7; D uncertain. The ends were cut back, 7 bases at V and 5 bases at J, with 9 bases in the middle. CDR3 size: 11 residues. CDR1 and CDR2 (germline): MDHEN, SYDVKM. The DNA of the CDR3 is TGTGCCAGCAAGGGTCTCCACGAGCAGTACTTC. Its protein is CASKGLHEQYF.

This sequence joins TRBV7-9 and TRBJ2-2; D is unclear. This CDR3 contains 14 residues. CDR1 and CDR2 from the germline V gene are SEHNR and FQNEAQ (reference sequence). V lost 3 bases, J lost 2 bases, and 7 bases lay in between. The CDR3 region is CASSFPYNTGELFF. Here the CDR3 DNA reads TGTGCCAGCAGCTTCCCGTATAACACCGGGGAGCTGTTTTTT. Variable domain in full (rest from reference TRBV7-9 and TRBJ2-2): DTGVSQNPRHKITKRGQNVTFRCDPISEHNRLYWYRQTLGQGPEFLTYFQNEAQLEKSRLLSDRFSAERPKGSFSTLEIQRTEQGDSAMYLCASSFPYNTGELFFGEGSRLTVL.

This chain links TRBV15 with TRBJ2-7; D is perhaps TRBD1 (6 bases). The CDR3 runs to 14 residues. The germline V gene has CDR1 LNHNV and CDR2 YYDKDF (reference sequence). The V end lost 3 bases, the J end lost 3 bases, and 12 bases lay between the germline ends. The CDR3 bases are TGTGCCACCAGCAGTGGGGGCCTTTTCTACGAGCAGTACTTC. It specifies CATSSGGLFYEQYF.

This clonotype was picked up many times. V gene TRBV29-1 combines with J gene TRBJ2-1; a weak D match, TRBD1 (6 bases). Trimming left V 5 bases short and J 0 bases short, with 11 bases between. The CDR3 totals 14 residues. From germline, CDR1 is SQVTM and CDR2 ANQGSEA. The CDR3 nucleotides read TGCAGCGTTAGACAGGCAAGCTCCTACAATGAGCAGTTCTTC. Translation gives CSVRQASSYNEQFF.

The table lists this clonotype with a few counts. This rearrangement joins TRBV7-2 to TRBJ2-1, with no clear D. Germline V gene lookup returns CDR1 SGHTA and CDR2 FQGNSA. The CDR3 sequence is 13 residues long. Trimming shortened V by 1 base and J by 9 bases, and 10 bases separated the two germline ends. The CDR3 spells CASSLGGEREQFF. For the CDR3, the DNA is TGTGCCAGCAGCTTAGGGGGTGAGCGTGAGCAGTTCTTC.

There are many counts of this clonotype. This chain connects TRBV7-6 to TRBJ2-5, with D maybe TRBD2 (6 bases). The CDR3 is 17 residues long. Trimming removed 2 bases from V and 5 bases from J, with 21 bases in between. Germline V gene lookup returns CDR1 SGHVS and CDR2 FNYEAQ. The CDR3 region is CASSLNYLALKGETQYF. The CDR3 DNA sequence: TGTGCCAGCAGCTTAAATTACCTAGCGCTCAAGGGGGAGACCCAGTACTTC.

The CDR3 spells CSIRQGVANEKLFF. DNA for the CDR3: TGCAGCATAAGACAGGGGGTCGCTAATGAAAAACTGTTTTTT. V and J are TRBV29-1 and TRBJ1-4, with 9 nucleotides matching TRBD1. Per the germline V gene, CDR1 is SQVTM and CDR2 is ANQGSEA. Trimming cost V 8 bases and J 3 bases; bases outside gene matches: 7. The CDR3 spans 14 residues.

V usage is TRBV3-1 and J usage is TRBJ2-5, with D possibly being TRBD2 (6 bases). Germline CDR1 and CDR2: LGHDT and YNNKEL (reference sequence). The V and J ends lost 5 bases and 6 bases respectively, with 19 bases between them. The CDR3 runs 15 residues. CDR3 region: CASSVGDRETKTQYF. CDR3 DNA: TGTGCCAGCAGCGTTGGTGATCGGGAGACCAAGACCCAGTACTTC.

This clonotype occurred a few times. The chain links TRBV20-1 to TRBJ1-2; unclear D gene. Germline V gene data show CDR1 as DFQATT and CDR2 as SNEGSKA (reference sequence). V lost 3 bases and J 0 bases, leaving 11 bases between the germline ends. CDR3 length: 14 residues. CDR3 bases: TGCAGTGCTAGCCGGCAGCTAGCTAACTATGGCTACACCTTC. It encodes CSASRQLANYGYTF.

This chain connects TRBV11-1 to TRBJ2-2; tentative D call: TRBD2 (5 bases). V shed 3 bases and J shed 0 bases, with 8 bases lying between them. The CDR3 contains 15 residues. CDR1 and CDR2 from the germline V gene are SGHAT and FQDESV (reference sequence). CDR3 residues: CASSFYGANTGELFF. The CDR3 coding sequence is TGTGCCAGCAGCTTTTACGGGGCGAACACCGGGGAGCTGTTTTTT.

V is TRBV6-1 and J is TRBJ2-7, with no clear D. CDR3 size: 13 residues. The germline V gene encodes CDR1 MNHNS and CDR2 SASEGT. Trimming shortened V by 0 bases and J by 4 bases, and 7 bases separated the two germline ends. The CDR3 protein is CASSEAKLYEQYV. In DNA, the CDR3 is TGTGCCAGCAGTGAAGCTAAACTTTACGAGCAGTACGTC.

This clonotype was seen at least ten times. This chain links TRBV29-1 with TRBJ1-1; D gene uncertain. Trimming took 4 bases from V and 1 from J, leaving 10 bases between them. Germline CDR1 and CDR2: SQVTM and ANQGSEA. The CDR3 totals 13 residues. CDR3 nucleotides: TGCAGCGTTGCTCTGGGTACGAACACTGAAGCTTTCTTT. Translation gives CSVALGTNTEAFF.

The chain is built from TRBV5-6 and TRBJ2-3; 10 bases align to TRBD1. The germline CDR1 and CDR2 sequences are SGHDT and YYEEEE. This CDR3 contains 15 residues. V shed 6 bases and J 5 bases; nucleotides not matched to a gene: 9. The CDR3 DNA reads TGTGCCAGCAAACCGGGACAGGGGATTGGAGATACGCAGTATTTT. Translated, it gives CASKPGQGIGDTQYF.

This chain connects TRBV4-1 to TRBJ1-1; D is unclear. Looked up from germline, CDR1 is MGHRA and CDR2 is YSYEKL. The CDR3 has 13 amino acids. Trimming pared 1 base from V and 5 bases from J, leaving 8 bases between. The CDR3 loop reads CASSQATVTEAFF. The CDR3 coding sequence is TGCGCCAGCAGCCAAGCCACGGTTACTGAAGCTTTCTTT.

This clonotype appeared many times. The chain links TRBV29-1 to TRBJ2-5; D is unclear. V lost 0 bases and J 5 bases, leaving 10 bases between the germline ends. Looked up from germline, CDR1 is SQVTM and CDR2 is ANQGSEA. CDR3 length: 13 amino acids. The CDR3 bases are TGCAGCGTTGAAGATCAGCCCGGGGAGACCCAGTACTTC. This translates into CSVEDQPGETQYF.

This chain uses TRBV12-3 or TRBV12-4 with TRBJ2-7; D might be TRBD1 (5 bases). The CDR3 extends over 12 amino acids. V was trimmed by 5 bases and J by 6 bases, leaving 11 bases between them. CDR3 nucleotides: TGTGCCAGCAGTGAAACAGACAGCGAGCAGTACTTC. Its translation: CASSETDSEQYF.

This clonotype turned up a few times. V usage is TRBV27 and J usage is TRBJ2-7, with D perhaps assigned TRBD1 or TRBD2 (5 bases each). CDR3 size: 15 residues. V lost 2 bases to trimming and J lost 3 bases, with 14 bases between them. The germline V gene encodes CDR1 MNHEY and CDR2 SMNVEV (reference sequence). This CDR3 is CASSLIWGKDYEQYF. In nucleotides, the CDR3 is TGTGCCAGCAGTTTAATATGGGGGAAGGACTACGAGCAGTACTTC.

The chain has TRBV10-1 and TRBJ2-3; maybe TRBD2 (6 bases). Trimming shortened V by 4 bases and J by 0 bases, and 14 bases separated the two germline ends. The germline V gene has CDR1 WNHNN and CDR2 SYGVQD (reference sequence). The CDR3 is 16 amino acids. The CDR3 loop is CASSGDWQSSTDTQYF. In nucleotides, the CDR3 is TGCGCCAGCAGTGGGGACTGGCAATCTAGCACAGATACGCAGTATTTT.

This clonotype has a count of ten or more. This chain joins TRBV12-3 or TRBV12-4 and TRBJ1-2; unclear D gene. CDR3 length equals 13 residues. V shed 3 bases and J shed 6 bases, with 11 bases lying between them. The CDR3 region has the DNA TGTGCCAGCAGTTTTTTGGTTACACATGGCTACACCTTC. Translated, it gives CASSFLVTHGYTF.

The V gene is TRBV19, the J gene TRBJ2-2; 8 bases line up with TRBD2. CDR1 LNHDA and CDR2 SQIVND come from the germline V gene (reference sequence). This CDR3 has 14 residues. V shed 7 bases and J 6 bases; nucleotides not matched to a gene: 7. CDR3 nucleotide sequence: TGTGCCAGTAAGCCTAGCGGGTTCTCCGGGGAGCTGTTTTTT. Protein: CASKPSGFSGELFF.

With respect to this clonotype: This may be a read error, as it is one base from a much larger clone. The CDR3 carries no conserved terminal phenylalanine or tryptophan, so it likely arises from a read error. The V gene is TRBV20-1, the J gene TRBJ2-1; perhaps TRBD1 as D (6 bases). The V gene's germline CDR1 is DFQATT and CDR2 SNEGSKA (reference sequence). The ends were cut back, 6 bases at V and 4 bases at J, with 19 bases in the middle. This CDR3 region has 15 residues. DNA for the CDR3: TGCAGTGCCGAACCGCGGACAGCTACTTACAATGAGCAGTTCCTC. This encodes CSAEPRTATYNEQFL.

The chain carries TRBV12-3 or TRBV12-4 and TRBJ1-1; D possibly corresponds to TRBD1 (5 bases). Trimming took 6 bases from V and 0 from J, leaving 14 bases between them. The CDR3 spans 15 residues. CDR3 sequence reads: CASREQDNLNTEAFF. In nucleotides, the CDR3 is TGTGCCAGCAGGGAACAGGACAACCTGAACACTGAAGCTTTCTTT.

This clonotype has ten or more counts. The genes are TRBV5-1 and TRBJ2-2; no firm D call. The germline V gene encodes CDR1 SGHRS and CDR2 YFSETQ. V gave up 0 bases and J gave up 4 bases, with 7 bases separating them. The CDR3 consists of 14 residues. CDR3 in amino acids: CASSLGHSTGELFF. The CDR3 bases are TGCGCCAGCAGCTTGGGACACTCCACCGGGGAGCTGTTTTTT.

This clonotype was recorded many times. This rearrangement joins TRBV4-1 to TRBJ1-2, with D tentatively TRBD1 (6 bases). The CDR3 is 15 amino acids. Germline V CDR1 and CDR2: MGHRA, YSYEKL. The germline V and J ends were trimmed by 8 bases and 0 bases, with 16 bases remaining between them. For the CDR3, the DNA is TGCGCCAGCCTCCGACGGACAGATGCTAACTATGGCTACACCTTC. Amino acid sequence: CASLRRTDANYGYTF.

The sample holds many counts of this clonotype. The rearrangement uses TRBV2 and TRBJ2-7; 8 bases are shared with TRBD2. Per the germline V gene, CDR1 is SNHLY and CDR2 is FYNNEI. CDR3 size: 17 residues. V lost 5 bases to trimming and J lost 4 bases; unmatched junction nucleotides: 16. The CDR3 loop is CASSLWGAGEHWYEQYF. The CDR3 nucleotides are TGTGCCAGCAGTCTCTGGGGAGCGGGAGAGCATTGGTACGAGCAGTACTTC.

The chain employs TRBV7-3 and TRBJ2-5; D might be TRBD2 (6 bases). The CDR3 is 14 residues long. Deletions cut 2 bases from V and 4 bases from J, with 11 bases between. CDR1 and CDR2 (germline): SGHTA, FQGTGA. CDR3 in DNA: TGTGCCAGCAGCTTACGGGAGAGGGGAGAGACCCAGTACTTC. Translating it yields CASSLRERGETQYF.

There are many counts of this clonotype. The gene calls are TRBV7-9 and TRBJ1-1; D gene uncertain. V lost 1 base and J 1 base, leaving 7 bases between the germline ends. The CDR3 runs to 14 residues. From germline, CDR1 is SEHNR and CDR2 FQNEAQ (reference sequence). CDR3 coding DNA: TGTGCCAGCAGCTTAGTAGGAGAGAACACTGAAGCTTTCTTT. Amino acids: CASSLVGENTEAFF.

The chain links TRBV24-1 to TRBJ2-1; unclear D gene. Trimming cost V 6 bases and J 5 bases, with 16 bases left between them. The germline CDR1 and CDR2 sequences are KGHDR and SFDVKD. The CDR3 length is 15 residues. This CDR3 reads CATSSHSASNNEQFF. The DNA for the CDR3 is TGTGCCACCAGTTCACACTCCGCGAGTAACAATGAGCAGTTCTTC.

In its sample, this clonotype was seen a few times. The rearrangement links TRBV10-3 to TRBJ1-1; no reliable D call. Looked up from germline, CDR1 is ENHRY and CDR2 is SYGVKD. V lost 3 bases and J 3 bases, leaving 8 bases between the germline ends. This CDR3 spans 13 amino acids. This CDR3 is CAISDGEYTEAFF. CDR3 nucleotide sequence: TGTGCCATCAGTGACGGGGAGTACACTGAAGCTTTCTTT.

The chain carries TRBV6-1 and TRBJ2-7, with 7 bases lining up with TRBD2. Trimming took 7 bases from V and 1 from J; bases not matched to a gene: 7. This CDR3 has 14 amino acids. Looked up from germline, CDR1 is MNHNS and CDR2 is SASEGT. The CDR3 DNA follows: TGTGCCAGCATGCCGGGGGGTTCGTCCTACGAGCAGTACGTC. Translation gives CASMPGGSSYEQYV.

V gene TRBV10-2 combines with J gene TRBJ2-1; 12 bases line up with TRBD2. The V gene's germline CDR1 is WSHSY and CDR2 SAAADI. Unmatched junction bases numbered 3, after V lost 2 bases and J lost 7 bases. The CDR3 consists of 15 residues. The CDR3 coding sequence is TGCGCCAGCAGTGAGGGACTAGCGGGGCGTAATGAGCAGTTCTTC. Its protein product is CASSEGLAGRNEQFF.